This record covers a single T cell receptor (beta chain). The germline gene is not matched at one end of the junction; a read error may be the cause. The source of the sample is a study of T cells in Graves' hyperthyroidism and ophthalmopathy. The germline CDR1 and CDR2 sequences are MNHEY and SVGEGT. The CDR3 sequence is 14 residues long. What was amplified from RNA transcripts were TCR beta CDR3 regions. HTBI primers were employed in a first-round RT-PCR of the TCR CDR3. TCRdb passed the multiplex PCR reads through MiXCR, listing each CDR3 protein once. The sample includes hundreds of thousands of distinct CDR3 sequences, over 12% of them seen just once.

This TCR came from a man aged 18-30 years with Graves' ophthalmopathy. The gene calls are TRBV6-2 or TRBV6-3 and TRBJ2-5; D gene unclear. The sample taken for sequencing was blood. The CDR3: CASSNSDPRETQYF. The CDR3 nucleotides are TGTGCCAGCAGTAACTCTGACCCACGGGAGACCCAGTACTTC.